A single sample is the source of the 8 T cell receptor beta chains below, sequenced in a study of T cell responses to AZD1222 COVID-19 vaccine. Here immunoSEQ multiplex PCR was the method, and the copy in TCRdb shows in-frame clones only, minus some. The sample lists roughly 100,000 clones; 88% were seen once. Sequences were derived from peripheral blood, sampled on day 0 of AZD1222 vaccination. These receptors were collected from an adult in good health.

V is TRBV9 and J is TRBJ1-2, with D perhaps matching TRBD1 (6 bases). The CDR3 length is 15 residues. Per germline, CDR1 SGDLS and CDR2 YYNGEE. Trimming stripped 4 bases from V and 0 bases from J, with 13 bases between. In DNA, the CDR3 is TGTGCCAGCAGCCCGACCGGGACATCTAACTATGGCTACACCTTC. Amino acid sequence: CASSPTGTSNYGYTF.

The chain has TRBV27 and TRBJ1-6; D might be TRBD1 (6 bases). Per the germline V gene, CDR1 is MNHEY and CDR2 is SMNVEV (reference sequence). The CDR3 covers 16 residues. V shed 3 bases and J shed 8 bases, with 17 bases lying between them. CDR3 DNA: TGTGCCAGCAGTTTTGGAACAGGGCGGCCCCATTCACCCCTCCACTTT. Protein: CASSFGTGRPHSPLHF.

The chain combines TRBV6-5 with TRBJ1-3; D gene unclear. The V gene lost 6 bases and the J gene lost 1 base, with 10 bases spanning the gap. The CDR3 is 14 residues long. Germline values: CDR1 MNHEY, CDR2 SVGAGI. The CDR3 coding sequence is TGTGCCAGCAGCCCCACAGCGTCTGGAAACACCATATATTTT. Protein sequence: CASSPTASGNTIYF.

The CDR3 DNA sequence: TGTGCCACCAGTGACCCTCTCACCCAGGGTGGGGGGGAGACCCAGTACTTC. It yields the protein CATSDPLTQGGGETQYF. The chain recombines TRBV24-1 with TRBJ2-5, with D maybe TRBD2 (6 bases). CDR1 and CDR2 (germline): KGHDR, SFDVKD. This CDR3 contains 17 residues. V was trimmed by 4 bases and J by 5 bases, leaving 22 bases between them.

The chain has TRBV4-1 and TRBJ1-2; no clear D gene. CDR3 length equals 14 residues. The germline gives CDR1 MGHRA, CDR2 YSYEKL. V dropped 1 base and J dropped 4 bases, with 10 bases sitting between them. The CDR3 here is CASSQAGARYGYTF. CDR3 nucleotides: TGCGCCAGCAGCCAAGCAGGAGCTCGCTATGGCTACACCTTC.

The gene calls are TRBV19 and TRBJ2-1; 14 nucleotides match TRBD2. Germline lookup yields CDR1 LNHDA and CDR2 SQIVND (reference sequence). This CDR3 has 18 amino acids. V gave up 5 bases and J gave up 0 bases; unmatched junction bases: 6. The CDR3 DNA reads TGTGCCAGTAGTCCCGGGACTAGCGGGGGAGTCTCCTACAATGAGCAGTTCTTC. This gives the protein CASSPGTSGGVSYNEQFF. The whole variable domain, filled in from reference TRBV19 and TRBJ2-1, reads DGGITQSPKYLFRKEGQNVTLSCEQNLNHDAMYWYRQDPGQGLRLIYYSQIVNDFQKGDIAEGYSVSREKKESFPLTVTSAQKNPTAFYLCASSPGTSGGVSYNEQFFGPGTRLTVL.

V usage is TRBV4-3 and J usage is TRBJ2-1; D possibly corresponds to TRBD1 (6 bases). Germline V gives CDR1 LGHNA, CDR2 YSLEER. V was clipped by 4 bases and J by 10 bases, with 11 bases between them. The CDR3 is 12 amino acids. CDR3 in DNA: TGCGCCAGCAGCCTACAGGGCGGGGAGCAGTTCTTC. Its translation: CASSLQGGEQFF.

This rearrangement joins TRBV5-1 to TRBJ1-4; the match to TRBD1 covers 9 bases. Germline values: CDR1 SGHRS, CDR2 YFSETQ. The CDR3 length is 17 residues. With V trimmed by 0 bases and J by 0 bases, 3 bases remained unmatched. Here the CDR3 DNA reads TGCGCCAGCAGCTTGGGTGACAGGGGGGCAACTAATGAAAAACTGTTTTTT. Its translation: CASSLGDRGATNEKLFF.